What follows describes a single T cell receptor beta chain. Antigen specificity is unknown. RNA, at about 0.45 to 1 ug, was reverse transcribed with random hexamers. TCRdb reanalysed the immunoSEQ multiplex PCR reads using MiXCR and keeps one entry per CDR3 protein. The table records about 190,000 distinct CDR3 sequences, 85% to 95% of them present only once. This entry comes from a study of CD8 T cells in Susac syndrome. On the study more broadly: Blood was drawn from patients with Susac syndrome. At that point, they were therapy-naive, on corticosteroids, or on intravenous immunoglobulin alone. Study conclusions and caveats: Only a relatively small number of individuals were included in the TCR sequencing and HLA analysis.

Negative isolation was used for CD8+ and CD4+ T cells and FACS enrichment for TEMRA cells. The germline V and J ends were trimmed by 4 bases and 4 bases, with 7 bases remaining between them. This CDR3 region has 11 residues. Germline V lookup: CDR1 SQVTM, CDR2 ANQGSEA. The sample was CD8+ T cells from PBMCs. The receptor was derived from a human donor with Susac syndrome. This chain links TRBV29-1 with TRBJ1-1, with D hard to call. CDR3 sequence (DNA): TGCAGCGTTGTCCCACGCACTGAAGCTTTCTTT. As protein: CSVVPRTEAFF.